The T cell receptor (beta chain) described here comes from a study of CD8+CD57+ T cells in acquired aplastic anemia. The template used for profiling TCR beta VDJ and CDR3 was genomic DNA. A single record per CDR3 protein comes from TCRdb applying MiXCR to the reads. Of over 150,000 distinct CDR3 sequences listed, around 75% were seen once; the top ten hold 35% to 50%. Flow cytometry had shown expanded CD8+CD57+ cells in the patients chosen for sequencing. This CDR3 comprises 15 residues. Germline V lookup: CDR1 SNHLY, CDR2 FYNNEI. Trimming at V came to 3 bases and at J to 4 bases, leaving 4 bases not matched to a gene.

The receptor's source is a human donor with aplastic anemia. The sequenced sample was sorted CD4+, CD8+, or CD8+CD57+ T cells (not recorded which) from PBMCs. V and J are TRBV2 and TRBJ2-1, with 9 bases matching TRBD1. The CDR3 DNA is TGTGCCAGCAGTGAGGGACAGGGCAAATACAATGAGCAGTTCTTC. This codes for CASSEGQGKYNEQFF.